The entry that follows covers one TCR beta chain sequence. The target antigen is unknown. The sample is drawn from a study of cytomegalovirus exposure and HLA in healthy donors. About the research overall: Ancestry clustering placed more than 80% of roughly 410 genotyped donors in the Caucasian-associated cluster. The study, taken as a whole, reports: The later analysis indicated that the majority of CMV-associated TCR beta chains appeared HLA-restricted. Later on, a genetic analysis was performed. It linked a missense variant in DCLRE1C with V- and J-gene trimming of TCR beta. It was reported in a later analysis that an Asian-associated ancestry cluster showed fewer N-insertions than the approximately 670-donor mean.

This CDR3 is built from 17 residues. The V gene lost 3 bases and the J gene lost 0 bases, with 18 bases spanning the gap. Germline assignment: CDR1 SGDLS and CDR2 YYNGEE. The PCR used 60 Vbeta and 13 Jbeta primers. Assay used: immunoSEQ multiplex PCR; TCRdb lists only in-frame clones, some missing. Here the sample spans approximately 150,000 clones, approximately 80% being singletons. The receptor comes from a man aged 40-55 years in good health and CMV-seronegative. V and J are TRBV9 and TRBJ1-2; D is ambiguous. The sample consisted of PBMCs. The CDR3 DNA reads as TGTGCCAGCAGCGAGAGGGCAGTCCCTTCTTCTAACTATGGCTACACCTTC. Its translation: CASSERAVPSSNYGYTF.